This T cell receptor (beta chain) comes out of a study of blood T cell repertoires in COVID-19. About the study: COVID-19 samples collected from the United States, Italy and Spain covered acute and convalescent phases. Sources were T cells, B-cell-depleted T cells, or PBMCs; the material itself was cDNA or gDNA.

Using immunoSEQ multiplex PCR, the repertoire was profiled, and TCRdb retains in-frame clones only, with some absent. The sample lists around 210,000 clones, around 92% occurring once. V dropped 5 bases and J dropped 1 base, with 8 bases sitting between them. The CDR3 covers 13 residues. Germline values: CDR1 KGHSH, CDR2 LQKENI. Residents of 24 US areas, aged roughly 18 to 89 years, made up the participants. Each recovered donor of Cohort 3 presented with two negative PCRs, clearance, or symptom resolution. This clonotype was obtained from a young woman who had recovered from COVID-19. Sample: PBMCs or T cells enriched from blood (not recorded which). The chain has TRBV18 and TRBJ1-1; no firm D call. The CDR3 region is CASSKEKNTEAFF. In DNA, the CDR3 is TGTGCCAGCTCAAAAGAGAAGAACACTGAAGCTTTCTTT.